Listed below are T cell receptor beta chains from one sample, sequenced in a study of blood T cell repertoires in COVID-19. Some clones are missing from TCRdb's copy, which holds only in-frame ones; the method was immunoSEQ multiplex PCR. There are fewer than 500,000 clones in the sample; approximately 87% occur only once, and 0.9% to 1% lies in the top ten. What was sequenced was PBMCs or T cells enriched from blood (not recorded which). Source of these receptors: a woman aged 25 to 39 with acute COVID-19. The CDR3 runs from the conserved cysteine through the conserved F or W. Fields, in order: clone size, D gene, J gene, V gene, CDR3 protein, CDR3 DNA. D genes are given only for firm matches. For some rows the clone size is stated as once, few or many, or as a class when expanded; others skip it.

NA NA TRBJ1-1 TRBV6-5 CASRFVGATEAFF TGTGCCAGCCGTTTCGTGGGGGCGACTGAAGCTTTCTTT
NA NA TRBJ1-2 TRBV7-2 CASSLGQGPNYGYTF TGTGCCAGCAGCTTAGGTCAGGGCCCAAACTATGGCTACACCTTC
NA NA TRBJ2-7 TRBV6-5 CASSLRDTRGEQYF TGTGCCAGCAGTCTCCGGGACACGAGGGGCGAGCAGTACTTC
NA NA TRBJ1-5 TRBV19 CASSRSERSNQPQHF TGTGCCAGTAGTAGGAGCGAACGTAGCAATCAGCCCCAGCATTTT
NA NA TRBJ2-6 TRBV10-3 CATAAGPNSGANVLTF TGTGCCACCGCGGCAGGGCCCAACTCTGGGGCCAACGTCCTGACTTTC
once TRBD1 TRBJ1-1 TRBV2 CASRAGGITEAFF TGTGCCAGCAGGGCAGGGGGTATCACTGAAGCTTTCTTT
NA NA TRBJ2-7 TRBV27 CASSPTPNRAEQYF TGTGCCAGCAGTCCCACCCCGAACAGGGCCGAGCAGTACTTC
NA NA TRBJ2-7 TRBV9 CASSVEPTGHYGEQYF TGTGCCAGCAGCGTAGAACCCACGGGACACTACGGGGAGCAGTACTTC
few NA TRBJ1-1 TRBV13 CASSFRPGDPRNTEAFF TGTGCCAGCAGCTTCCGCCCCGGAGACCCTAGGAACACTGAAGCTTTCTTT
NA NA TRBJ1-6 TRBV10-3 CAIRAGSLGSYNSPLHF TGTGCCATCAGGGCGGGGTCTCTCGGCTCCTATAATTCACCCCTCCACTTT
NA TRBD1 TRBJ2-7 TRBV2 CASSRDSSYVEQYF TGTGCCAGCAGCCGGGACAGCAGCTACGTGGAGCAGTACTTC
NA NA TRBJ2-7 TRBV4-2 CASSQVARGFGSYEQYF TGTGCCAGCAGCCAAGTTGCACGGGGATTCGGCTCCTACGAGCAGTACTTC
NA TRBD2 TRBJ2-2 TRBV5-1 CASSNPSLARNTGELFF TGCGCCAGCAGCAACCCTTCACTAGCGCGGAACACCGGGGAGCTGTTTTTT
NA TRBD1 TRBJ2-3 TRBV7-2 CASSLATGATDTQYF TGTGCCAGCAGCTTAGCGACAGGGGCCACAGATACGCAGTATTTT
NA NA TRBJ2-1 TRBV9 CASSVAADEQFF TGTGCCAGCAGCGTAGCTGCGGATGAGCAGTTCTTC
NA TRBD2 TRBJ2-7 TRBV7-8 CASSYGSSGGALEQYF TGTGCCAGCAGCTACGGAAGTAGCGGGGGGGCATTGGAGCAGTACTTC
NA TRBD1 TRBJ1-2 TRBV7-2 CASSRTGVDGYTF TGTGCCAGCAGCCGGACAGGGGTTGATGGCTACACCTTC
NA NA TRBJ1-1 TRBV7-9 CASSPPTGTNTEAFF TGTGCCAGCAGCCCCCCCACAGGGACCAACACTGAAGCTTTCTTT
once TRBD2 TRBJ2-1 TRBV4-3 CASSLSGGAGNEQFF TGCGCCAGCAGCCTCTCCGGGGGGGCGGGGAATGAGCAGTTCTTC
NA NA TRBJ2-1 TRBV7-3 CASSLSARVGNEQFF TGTGCCAGCAGCCTTTCGGCCAGGGTAGGCAATGAGCAGTTCTTC
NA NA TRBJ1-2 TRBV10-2 CASSERAWRGEGGYTF TGCGCCAGCAGTGAGAGGGCGTGGAGGGGAGAGGGAGGCTACACCTTC
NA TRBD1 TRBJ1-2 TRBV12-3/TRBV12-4 CASSLGQNYGYTF TGTGCCAGCAGTCTGGGACAGAACTATGGCTACACCTTC
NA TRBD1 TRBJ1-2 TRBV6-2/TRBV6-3 CASSDPPGGNYGYTF TGTGCCAGCAGCGACCCACCAGGGGGCAACTATGGCTACACCTTC
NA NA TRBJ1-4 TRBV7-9 CASRIAEGGEKLFF TGTGCCAGCAGGATAGCGGAGGGAGGTGAAAAACTGTTTTTT
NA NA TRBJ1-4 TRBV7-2 CASSSLGRGKLFF TGTGCCAGCAGCTCACTCGGCCGGGGAAAACTGTTTTTT
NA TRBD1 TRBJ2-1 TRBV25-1 CASSLGQGTDEQFF TGTGCCAGCAGTCTGGGACAGGGTACGGATGAGCAGTTCTTC
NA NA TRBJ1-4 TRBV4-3 CASSQAAGRNEKLFF TGCGCCAGCAGCCAAGCAGCGGGACGGAATGAAAAACTGTTTTTT
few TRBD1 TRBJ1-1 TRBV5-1 CASSIQGEFEAFF TGCGCCAGCAGCATACAGGGGGAGTTTGAAGCTTTCTTT